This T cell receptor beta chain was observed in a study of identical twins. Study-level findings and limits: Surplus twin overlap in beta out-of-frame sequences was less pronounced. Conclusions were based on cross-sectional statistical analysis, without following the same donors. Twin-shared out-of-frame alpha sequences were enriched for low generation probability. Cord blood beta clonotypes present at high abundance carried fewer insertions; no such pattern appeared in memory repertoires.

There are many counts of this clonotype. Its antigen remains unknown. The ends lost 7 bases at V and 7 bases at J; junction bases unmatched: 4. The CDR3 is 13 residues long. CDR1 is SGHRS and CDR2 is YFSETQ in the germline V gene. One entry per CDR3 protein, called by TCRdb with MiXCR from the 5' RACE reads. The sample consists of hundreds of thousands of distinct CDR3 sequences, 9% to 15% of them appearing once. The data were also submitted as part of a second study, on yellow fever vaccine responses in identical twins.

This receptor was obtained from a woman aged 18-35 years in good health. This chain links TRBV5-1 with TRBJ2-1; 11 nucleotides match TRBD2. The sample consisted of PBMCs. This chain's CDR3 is CASATSGRNEQFF. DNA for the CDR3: TGCGCCAGCGCCACTAGCGGGAGAAATGAGCAGTTCTTC.